The text below deals with one T cell receptor (beta chain). The antigen is unknown. This could be a read error, since a much larger clone is one nucleotide away. CDR3 size: 15 residues. Trimming took 0 bases from V and 6 from J, leaving 11 bases between them. Germline CDR1 LGHNA, CDR2 YSLEER. TCRdb reprocessed the 5' RACE reads with MiXCR, giving one entry per CDR3 protein. The sample yields about 57,000 distinct CDR3 sequences, approximately 26% seen once. The sorted Tregs were CD4+CD25+CD127-/low cells. General study results and limits: In terms of TCR gene usage, tumor memory CD4+ T cells clustered together with blood and lymph node memory CD4+ cells, as well as with lymph node naive CD4+ cells.

The origin of this receptor is a female donor with breast cancer. This sequence joins TRBV4-3 and TRBJ2-2; no clear D gene. The sample taken for sequencing was tumor-infiltrating Tregs sorted from the breast tumor. CDR3 region: CASSQDPKTAGELFF. The CDR3 region has the DNA TGCGCCAGCAGCCAAGATCCGAAAACCGCCGGGGAGCTGTTTTTT.